The T cell receptor beta chain under discussion was sequenced for a study of shared clonotypes between healthy human individuals. Measured with immunoSEQ multiplex PCR; TCRdb has only the in-frame clones, and not every one. Of a few hundred thousand clones listed, approximately 65% are singletons. Germline V CDR1 and CDR2: LGHNA, YSLEER. The CDR3 has 15 amino acids. V was pared by 5 bases and J by 4 bases, with 7 bases of the junction left unmatched. Sequenced material: memory CD4+ T cells sorted from blood. As for subset: CD45RA-negative fraction. This chain connects TRBV4-3 to TRBJ2-1, with TRBD2 matching 8 bases. This TCR came from a man aged 25-45 years in good health. CDR3 protein: CASSEVTSGYNEQFF. The CDR3 region has the DNA TGCGCCAGCAGCGAAGTTACTAGCGGATACAATGAGCAGTTCTTC.